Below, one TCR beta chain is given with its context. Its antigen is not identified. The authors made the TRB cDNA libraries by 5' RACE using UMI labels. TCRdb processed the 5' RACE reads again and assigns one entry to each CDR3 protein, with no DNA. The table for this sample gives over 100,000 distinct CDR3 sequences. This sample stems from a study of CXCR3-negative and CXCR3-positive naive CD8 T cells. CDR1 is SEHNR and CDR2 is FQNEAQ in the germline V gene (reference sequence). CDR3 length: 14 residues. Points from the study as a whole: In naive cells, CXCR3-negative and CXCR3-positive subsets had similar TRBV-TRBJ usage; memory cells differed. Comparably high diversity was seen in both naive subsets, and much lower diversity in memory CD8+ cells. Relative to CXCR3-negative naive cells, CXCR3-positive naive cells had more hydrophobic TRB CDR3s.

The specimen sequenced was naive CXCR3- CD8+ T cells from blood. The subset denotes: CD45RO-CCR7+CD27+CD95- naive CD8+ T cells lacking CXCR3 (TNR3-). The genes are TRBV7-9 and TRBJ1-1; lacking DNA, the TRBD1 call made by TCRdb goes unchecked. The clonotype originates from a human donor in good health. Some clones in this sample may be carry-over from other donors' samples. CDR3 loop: CASSPWQGATEAFF.